A single sample gave rise to the 4 T cell receptor beta chains below, sequenced in a study of T-cell reconstitution after alpha-beta-depleted transplantation in children. Library preparation (for TCRbeta) was performed with unique molecular identifiers. MiXCR was run by TCRdb on the PCR reads, yielding one entry per CDR3 protein. The sample has hundreds of thousands of distinct CDR3 sequences, under 20% seen once. The input for sequencing was PBMCs, mostly from graft donor cells, taken 360 days after TCRalphabeta/CD19-depleted stem cell transplant. All receptors come from a male patient aged 5 to 17 who had a stem cell transplant for acute lymphoblastic leukemia, so the T cells may come from the graft donor.

This clonotype showed up just a few times. The genes are TRBV5-1 and TRBJ2-1; D is undetermined. V was trimmed by 5 bases and J by 6 bases, leaving 15 bases between them. The germline V gene encodes CDR1 SGHRS and CDR2 YFSETQ. The CDR3 covers 14 residues. The CDR3 here is CASSQRVLGNEQFF. The CDR3 bases are TGCGCCAGCAGTCAGCGCGTCCTCGGCAATGAGCAGTTCTTC.

V gene TRBV3-1 combines with J gene TRBJ2-7; a weak D match, TRBD2 (6 bases). From germline, CDR1 is LGHDT and CDR2 YNNKEL (reference sequence). CDR3 length equals 15 residues. V shed 2 bases and J shed 2 bases, with 13 bases lying between them. CDR3: CASSQRFPGAYEQYF. The CDR3 DNA sequence: TGTGCCAGCAGCCAACGTTTTCCGGGAGCCTACGAGCAGTACTTC.

This chain links TRBV6-2 or TRBV6-3 with TRBJ2-7, with no clear D. The V end lost 7 bases, the J end lost 7 bases, and 14 bases lay between the germline ends. Germline-derived CDR1 and CDR2 are MNHEY and SVGEGT. The CDR3 has 12 amino acids. The CDR3 region has the DNA TGTGCCAGCACCCTCCCACGGAAGGAGCAGTACTTC. Amino acids: CASTLPRKEQYF.

This clonotype occurred many times. The chain is built from TRBV20-1 and TRBJ1-1, with D maybe TRBD1 (5 bases). Per the germline V gene, CDR1 is DFQATT and CDR2 is SNEGSKA (reference sequence). Deletions cut 3 bases from V and 4 bases from J, with 12 bases between. The CDR3 extends over 13 amino acids. This chain's CDR3 is CSASPGATTEAFF. The CDR3 DNA sequence: TGCAGTGCTAGTCCTGGGGCGACCACTGAAGCTTTCTTT.